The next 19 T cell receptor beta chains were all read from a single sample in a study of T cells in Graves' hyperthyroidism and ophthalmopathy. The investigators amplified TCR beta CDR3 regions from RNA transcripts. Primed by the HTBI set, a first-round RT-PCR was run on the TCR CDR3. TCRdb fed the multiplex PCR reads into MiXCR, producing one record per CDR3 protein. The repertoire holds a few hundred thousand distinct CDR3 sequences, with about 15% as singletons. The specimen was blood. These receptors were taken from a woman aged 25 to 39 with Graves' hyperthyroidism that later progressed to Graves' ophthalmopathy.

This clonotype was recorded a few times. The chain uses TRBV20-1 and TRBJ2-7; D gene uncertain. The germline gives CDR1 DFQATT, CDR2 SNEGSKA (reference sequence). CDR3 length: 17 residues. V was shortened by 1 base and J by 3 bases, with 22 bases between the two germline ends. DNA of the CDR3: TGCAGTGCTAGAGCATATCTACCTGCCCACTTTTTCTACGAGCAGTACTTC. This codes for CSARAYLPAHFFYEQYF.

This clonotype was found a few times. CDR3 coding DNA: TGTGCCAGCAGTCAAGGATACACACCCCTCCACTTT. Amino acid sequence: CASSQGYTPLHF. This sequence joins TRBV12-3 or TRBV12-4 and TRBJ1-6; no clear D. The V end lost 5 bases, the J end lost 11 bases, and 10 bases lay between the germline ends. The CDR3 loop spans 12 amino acids.

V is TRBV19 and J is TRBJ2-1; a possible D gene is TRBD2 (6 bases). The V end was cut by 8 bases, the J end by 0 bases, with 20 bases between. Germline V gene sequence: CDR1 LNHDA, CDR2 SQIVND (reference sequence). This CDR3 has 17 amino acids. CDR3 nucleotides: TGTGCCAGTTCAACCTACTTAGCGGAAAGCTCCTACAATGAGCAGTTCTTC. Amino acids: CASSTYLAESSYNEQFF.

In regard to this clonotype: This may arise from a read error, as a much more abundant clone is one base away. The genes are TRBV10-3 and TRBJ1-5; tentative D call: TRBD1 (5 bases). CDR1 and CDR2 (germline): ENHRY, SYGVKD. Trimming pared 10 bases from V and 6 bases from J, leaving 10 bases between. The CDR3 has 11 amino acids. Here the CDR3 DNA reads TGTGCCACGGGGGAGAGTCAGCCCCAGCATTTT. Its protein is CATGESQPQHF.

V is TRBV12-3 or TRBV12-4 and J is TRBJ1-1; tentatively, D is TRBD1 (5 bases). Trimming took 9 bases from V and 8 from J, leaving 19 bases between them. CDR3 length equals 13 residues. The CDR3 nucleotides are TGTGCCAGTCGCTTGTGGGGACCGCAAGAAGCTTTCTTT. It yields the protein CASRLWGPQEAFF.

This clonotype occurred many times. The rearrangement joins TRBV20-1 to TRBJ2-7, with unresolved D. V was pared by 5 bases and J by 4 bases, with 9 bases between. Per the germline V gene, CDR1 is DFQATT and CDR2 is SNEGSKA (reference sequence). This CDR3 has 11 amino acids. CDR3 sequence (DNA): TGCAGTGCTTCGGACGGTTACGAGCAGTACTTC. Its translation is CSASDGYEQYF.

CDR3 nucleotide sequence: TGCGCCAGCACCTCGGACTACCCGGGAGAGAGCGATGAGCAGTTCTTC. Translated, it gives CASTSDYPGESDEQFF. This chain joins TRBV5-1 and TRBJ2-1; D may be TRBD2 (6 bases). V lost 6 bases and J lost 8, with 24 bases in between. Germline loops: CDR1 SGHRS, CDR2 YFSETQ. The CDR3 runs 16 residues. The full variable domain, in which reference TRBV5-1 and TRBJ2-1 provide the parts outside the CDR3, is KAGVTQTPRYLIKTRGQQVTLSCSPISGHRSVSWYQQTPGQGLQFLFEYFSETQRNKGNFPGRFSGRQFSNSRSEMNVSTLELGDSALYLCASTSDYPGESDEQFFGPGTRLTVL.

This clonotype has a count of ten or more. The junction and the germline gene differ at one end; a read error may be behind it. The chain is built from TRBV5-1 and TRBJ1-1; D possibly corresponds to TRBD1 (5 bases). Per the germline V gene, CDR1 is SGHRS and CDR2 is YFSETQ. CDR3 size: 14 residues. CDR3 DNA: TGTGCCAGCAGTTTGGCCCAGGGGAACACTGAAGCTTTCTTT. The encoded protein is CASSLAQGNTEAFF.

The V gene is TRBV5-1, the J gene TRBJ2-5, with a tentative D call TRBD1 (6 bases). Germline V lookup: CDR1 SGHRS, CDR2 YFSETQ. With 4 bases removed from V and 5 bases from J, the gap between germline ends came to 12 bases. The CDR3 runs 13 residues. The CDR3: CASSGTGLETQYF. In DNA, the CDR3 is TGCGCCAGCAGCGGCACAGGGTTGGAGACCCAGTACTTC. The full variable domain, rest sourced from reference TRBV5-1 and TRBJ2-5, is KAGVTQTPRYLIKTRGQQVTLSCSPISGHRSVSWYQQTPGQGLQFLFEYFSETQRNKGNFPGRFSGRQFSNSRSEMNVSTLELGDSALYLCASSGTGLETQYFGPGTRLLVL.

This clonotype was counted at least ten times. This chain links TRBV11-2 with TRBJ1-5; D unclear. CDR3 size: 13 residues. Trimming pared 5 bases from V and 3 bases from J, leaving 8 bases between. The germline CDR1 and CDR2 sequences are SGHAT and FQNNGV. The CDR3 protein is CASSEQFNQPQHF. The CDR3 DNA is TGTGCCAGCAGCGAACAGTTCAATCAGCCCCAGCATTTT.

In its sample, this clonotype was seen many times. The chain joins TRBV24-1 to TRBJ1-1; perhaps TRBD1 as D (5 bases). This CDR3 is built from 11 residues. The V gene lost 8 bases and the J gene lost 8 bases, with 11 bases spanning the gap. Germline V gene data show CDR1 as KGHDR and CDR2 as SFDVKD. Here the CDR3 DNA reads TGTGCCACCATGCATAACAGGGAAGCTTTCTTT. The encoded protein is CATMHNREAFF.

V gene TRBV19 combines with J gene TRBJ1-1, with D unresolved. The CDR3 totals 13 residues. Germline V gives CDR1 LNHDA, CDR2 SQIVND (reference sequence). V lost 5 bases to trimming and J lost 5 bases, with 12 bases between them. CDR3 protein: CASSLYMGTEAFF. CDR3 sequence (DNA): TGTGCCAGTAGTTTGTACATGGGGACTGAAGCTTTCTTT.

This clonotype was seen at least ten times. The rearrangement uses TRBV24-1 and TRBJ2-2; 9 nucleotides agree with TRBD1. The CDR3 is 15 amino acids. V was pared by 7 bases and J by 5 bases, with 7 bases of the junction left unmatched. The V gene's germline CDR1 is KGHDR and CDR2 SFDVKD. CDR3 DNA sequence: TGTGCCACCAGGAACCGGGACAGGGATACCGGGGAGCTGTTTTTT. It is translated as CATRNRDRDTGELFF.

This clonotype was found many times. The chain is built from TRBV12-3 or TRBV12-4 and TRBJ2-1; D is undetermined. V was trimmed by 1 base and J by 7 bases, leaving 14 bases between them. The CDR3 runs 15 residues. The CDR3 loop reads CASSLDIVVHNEQFF. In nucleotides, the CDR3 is TGTGCCAGCAGTTTAGATATCGTCGTTCATAATGAGCAGTTCTTC.

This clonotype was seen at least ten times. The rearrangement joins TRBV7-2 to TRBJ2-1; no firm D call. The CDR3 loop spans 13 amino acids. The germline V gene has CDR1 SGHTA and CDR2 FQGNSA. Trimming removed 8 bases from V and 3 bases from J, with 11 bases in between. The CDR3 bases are TGTGCCAGCGGTTGGGCAGACTACAATGAGCAGTTCTTC. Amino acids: CASGWADYNEQFF.

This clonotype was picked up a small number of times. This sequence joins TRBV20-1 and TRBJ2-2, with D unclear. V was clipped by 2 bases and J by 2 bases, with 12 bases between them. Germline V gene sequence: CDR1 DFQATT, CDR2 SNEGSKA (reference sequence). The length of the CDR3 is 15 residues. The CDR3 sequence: CSARRPWVNTGELFF. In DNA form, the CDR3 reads TGCAGTGCTAGACGGCCCTGGGTCAACACCGGGGAGCTGTTTTTT.

The CDR3 DNA is TGTGCCAGCAGCCCGAGCGGGGGGGGGGGAAATGAGCAGTTCTTC. The encoded protein is CASSPSGGGGNEQFF. The chain recombines TRBV7-3 with TRBJ2-1; 10 bases match TRBD2. Germline loops: CDR1 SGHTA, CDR2 FQGTGA. The CDR3 covers 15 residues. V gave up 5 bases and J gave up 7 bases; unmatched junction bases: 8. The complete variable domain, with remaining parts taken from reference TRBV7-3 and TRBJ2-1, reads GAGVSQTPSNKVTEKGKYVELRCDPISGHTALYWYRQSLGQGPEFLIYFQGTGAADDSGLPNDRFFAVRPEGSVSTLKIQRTERGDSAVYLCASSPSGGGGNEQFFGPGTRLTVL.

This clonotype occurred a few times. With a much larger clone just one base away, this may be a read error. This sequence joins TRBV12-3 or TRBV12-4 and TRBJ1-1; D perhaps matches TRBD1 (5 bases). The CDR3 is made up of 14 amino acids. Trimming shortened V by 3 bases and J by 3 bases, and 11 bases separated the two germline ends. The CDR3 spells CASSFGREDTEAFF. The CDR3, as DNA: TGTGCCAGCAGTTTCGGCAGGGAGGACACTGAAGCTTTCTTT.

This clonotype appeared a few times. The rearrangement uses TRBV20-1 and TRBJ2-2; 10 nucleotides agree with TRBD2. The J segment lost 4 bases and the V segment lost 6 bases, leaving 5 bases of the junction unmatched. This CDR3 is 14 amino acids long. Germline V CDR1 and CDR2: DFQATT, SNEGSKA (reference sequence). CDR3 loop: CSAESGRATGELFF. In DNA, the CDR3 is TGCAGTGCCGAAAGCGGGAGGGCCACCGGGGAGCTGTTTTTT.